Given below is one T cell receptor beta chain in context. What it recognizes is unknown. This specimen comes from a study of vaccination effects on CD4 cells after COVID-19. Background on the study: Expansion of antigen-specific CD4+ T cells with viral peptide pools was carried out by the ViraFEST assay before sequencing. Researchers obtained post-vaccine samples at a median of 72 days past the second dose.

Measured with immunoSEQ multiplex PCR; TCRdb has only the in-frame clones, and not every one. The sample lists approximately 47,000 clones; less than 85% were seen once. With V trimmed by 3 bases and J by 8 bases, 7 bases remained unmatched. Germline V gene data show CDR1 as SGHRS and CDR2 as YFSETQ. There are 13 residues in the CDR3. Culturing for roughly 9 days preceded CD4+ T cell isolation. Vaccination of participants consisted of two doses of either the BNT162b2 or mRNA-1273 vaccine. Nucleocapsid antibody tests were negative, and the vaccine recipients had no prior SARS-CoV-2 infection. The origin of this receptor is a human donor who received a COVID-19 vaccine. The V gene is TRBV5-1, the J gene TRBJ1-2; 7 bases line up with TRBD1. Source: CD4+ T cells from PBMCs cultured without peptide, taken after COVID-19 vaccination. The CDR3 spells CASSSDRVEGYTF. CDR3 sequence (DNA): TGCGCCAGCAGCTCAGACAGGGTAGAAGGCTACACCTTC.